This T cell receptor (beta chain) was recovered during a study of cytomegalovirus exposure and HLA in healthy donors. On this clone itself: Its specificity is unknown.

The study's findings and limits: A link between a missense DCLRE1C variant and TCR beta V- and J-gene trimming emerged from a later analysis. Across donors, most TCRs were seen rarely, yet some public ones were widespread. CMV serostatus was the sole immune exposure data available.

A multiplex PCR was run with 60 Vbeta primers and 13 Jbeta primers. Measured with immunoSEQ multiplex PCR; TCRdb has only the in-frame clones, and not every one. The sample has around 120,000 clones. Germline loops: CDR1 LNHNV, CDR2 YYDKDF (reference sequence). This CDR3 contains 15 residues. The clonotype was recovered from a man younger than 35 in good health and CMV-seronegative. This rearrangement joins TRBV15 to TRBJ2-5, with 9 bases lining up with TRBD1. The J call may be wrong; the DNA end is better matched by TRBJ2-7. Sequencing used PBMCs. The CDR3 loop reads CATSNRDRASYEQYF. DNA for the CDR3: TGTGCCACCAGCAACCGGGACAGGGCCTCCTACGAGCAGTACTTC.